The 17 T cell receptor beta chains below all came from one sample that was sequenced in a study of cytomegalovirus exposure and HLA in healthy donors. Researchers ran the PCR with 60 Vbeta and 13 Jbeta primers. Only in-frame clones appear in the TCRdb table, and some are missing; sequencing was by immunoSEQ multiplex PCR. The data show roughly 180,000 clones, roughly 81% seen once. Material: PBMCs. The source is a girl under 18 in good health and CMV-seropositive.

The CDR3 loop reads CASSPLEVLNYGYTF. The DNA for the CDR3 is TGTGCCAGCAGTCCTCTGGAGGTCCTTAACTATGGCTACACCTTC. The chain couples TRBV6-6 to TRBJ1-2, with unresolved D. V lost 5 bases and J 1 base, leaving 14 bases between the germline ends. This CDR3 has 15 residues. CDR1 is MNHNY, CDR2 SVGAGI, per germline (reference sequence).

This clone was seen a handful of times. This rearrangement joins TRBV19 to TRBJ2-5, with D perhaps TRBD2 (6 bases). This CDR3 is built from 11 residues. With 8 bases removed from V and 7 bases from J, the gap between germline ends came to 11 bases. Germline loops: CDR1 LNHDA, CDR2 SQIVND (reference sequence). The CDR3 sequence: CASAGSRTQYF. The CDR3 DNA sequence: TGTGCCAGTGCGGGGAGCAGGACCCAGTACTTC.

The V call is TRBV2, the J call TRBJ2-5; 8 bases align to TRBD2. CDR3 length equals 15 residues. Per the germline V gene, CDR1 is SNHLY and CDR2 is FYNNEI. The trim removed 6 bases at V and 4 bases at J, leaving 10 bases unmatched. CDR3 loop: CASRGSGKAGETQYF. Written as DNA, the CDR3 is TGTGCCAGCAGGGGTAGCGGGAAGGCGGGAGAGACCCAGTACTTC.

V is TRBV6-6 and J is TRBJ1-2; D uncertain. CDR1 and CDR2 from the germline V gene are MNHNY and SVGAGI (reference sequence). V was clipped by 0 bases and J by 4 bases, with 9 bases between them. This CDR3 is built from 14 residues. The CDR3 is CASSYSSSGYGYTF. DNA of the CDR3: TGTGCCAGCAGTTACTCGAGCTCCGGCTATGGCTACACCTTC.

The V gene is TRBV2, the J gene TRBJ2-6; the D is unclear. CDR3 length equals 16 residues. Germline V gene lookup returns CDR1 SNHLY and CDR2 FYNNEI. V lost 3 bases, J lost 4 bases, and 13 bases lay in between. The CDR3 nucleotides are TGTGCCAGCAGTGATTCTAGTCCCGACGGGGCCAACGTCCTGACTTTC. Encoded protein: CASSDSSPDGANVLTF. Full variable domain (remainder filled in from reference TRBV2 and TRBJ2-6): EPEVTQTPSHQVTQMGQEVILRCVPISNHLYFYWYRQILGQKVEFLVSFYNNEISEKSEIFDDQFSVERPDGSNFTLKIRSTKLEDSAMYFCASSDSSPDGANVLTFGAGSRLTVL.

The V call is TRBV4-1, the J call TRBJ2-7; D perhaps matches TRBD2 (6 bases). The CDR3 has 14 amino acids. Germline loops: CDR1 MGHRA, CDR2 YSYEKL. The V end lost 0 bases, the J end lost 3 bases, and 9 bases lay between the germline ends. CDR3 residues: CASSQEGGNYEQYF. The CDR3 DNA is TGCGCCAGCAGCCAAGAAGGAGGGAACTACGAGCAGTACTTC.

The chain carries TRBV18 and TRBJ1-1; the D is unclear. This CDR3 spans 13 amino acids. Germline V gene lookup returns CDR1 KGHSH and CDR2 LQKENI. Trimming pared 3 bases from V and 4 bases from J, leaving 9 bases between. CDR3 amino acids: CASSPTGTTEAFF. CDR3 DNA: TGTGCCAGCTCACCGACGGGTACCACTGAAGCTTTCTTT.

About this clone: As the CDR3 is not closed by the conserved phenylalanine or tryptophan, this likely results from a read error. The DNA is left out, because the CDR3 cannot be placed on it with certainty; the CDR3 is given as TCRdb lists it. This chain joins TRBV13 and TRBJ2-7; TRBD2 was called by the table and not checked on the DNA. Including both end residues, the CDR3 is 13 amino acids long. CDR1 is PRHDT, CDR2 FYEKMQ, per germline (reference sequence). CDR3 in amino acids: CASSLGRDTRVRL.

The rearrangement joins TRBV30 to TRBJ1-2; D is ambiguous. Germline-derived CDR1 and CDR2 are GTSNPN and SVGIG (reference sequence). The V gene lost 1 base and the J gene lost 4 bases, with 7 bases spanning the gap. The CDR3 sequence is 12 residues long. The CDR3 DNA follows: TGTGCCTGGAGTGGGGCAGGCTATGGCTACACCTTC. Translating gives CAWSGAGYGYTF.

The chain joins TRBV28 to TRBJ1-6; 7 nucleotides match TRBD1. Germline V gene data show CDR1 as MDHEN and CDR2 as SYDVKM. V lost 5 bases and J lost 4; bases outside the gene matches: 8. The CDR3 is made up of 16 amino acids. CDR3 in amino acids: CASSRRDSRYNSPLHF. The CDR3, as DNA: TGTGCCAGCAGTCGCCGGGACAGCCGTTATAATTCACCCCTCCACTTT.

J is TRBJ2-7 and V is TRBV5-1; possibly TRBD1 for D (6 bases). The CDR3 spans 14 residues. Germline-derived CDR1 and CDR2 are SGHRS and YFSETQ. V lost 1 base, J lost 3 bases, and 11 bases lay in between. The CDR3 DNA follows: TGCGCCAGCAGCTTGCTTGGACAGCGCTACGAGCAGTACTTC. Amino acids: CASSLLGQRYEQYF.

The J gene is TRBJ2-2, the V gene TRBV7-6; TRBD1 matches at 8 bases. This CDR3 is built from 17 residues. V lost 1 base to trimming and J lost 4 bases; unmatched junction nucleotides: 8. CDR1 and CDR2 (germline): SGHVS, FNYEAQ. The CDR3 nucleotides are TGTGCCAGCAGCTTAGAGCAGGGGGCTATGACCACCGGGGAGCTGTTTTTT. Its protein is CASSLEQGAMTTGELFF.

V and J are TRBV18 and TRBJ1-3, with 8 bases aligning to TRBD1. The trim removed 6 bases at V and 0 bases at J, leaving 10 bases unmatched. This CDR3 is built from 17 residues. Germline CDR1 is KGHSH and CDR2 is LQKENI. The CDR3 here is CASSEETGVYSGNTIYF. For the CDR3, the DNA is TGTGCCAGCTCGGAAGAGACAGGGGTCTACTCTGGAAACACCATATATTTT.

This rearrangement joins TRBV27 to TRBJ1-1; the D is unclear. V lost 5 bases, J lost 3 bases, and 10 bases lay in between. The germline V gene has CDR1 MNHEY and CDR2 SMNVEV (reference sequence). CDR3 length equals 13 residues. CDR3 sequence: CASSLSRYTEAFF. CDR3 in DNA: TGTGCCAGCAGTCTCAGTCGTTACACTGAAGCTTTCTTT.

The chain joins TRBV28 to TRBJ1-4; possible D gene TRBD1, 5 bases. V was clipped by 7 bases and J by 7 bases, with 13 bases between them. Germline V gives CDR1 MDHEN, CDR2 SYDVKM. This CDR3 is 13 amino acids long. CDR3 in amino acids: CASNGGESEKLFF. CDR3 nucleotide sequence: TGTGCCAGCAACGGGGGGGAGAGTGAAAAACTGTTTTTT.

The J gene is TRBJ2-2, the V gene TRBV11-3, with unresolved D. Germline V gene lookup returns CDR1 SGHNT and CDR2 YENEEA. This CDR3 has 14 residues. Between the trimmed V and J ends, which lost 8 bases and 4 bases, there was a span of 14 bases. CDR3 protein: CASGQLIITGELFF. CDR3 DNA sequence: TGTGCCAGCGGGCAGCTAATTATCACCGGGGAGCTGTTTTTT.

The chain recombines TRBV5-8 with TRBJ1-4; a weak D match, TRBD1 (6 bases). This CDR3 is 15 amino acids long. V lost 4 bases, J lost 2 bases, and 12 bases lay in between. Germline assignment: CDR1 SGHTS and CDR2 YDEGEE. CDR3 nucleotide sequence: TGTGCCAGCAGCATTGGACAGTGGACTAATGAAAAACTGTTTTTT. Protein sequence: CASSIGQWTNEKLFF. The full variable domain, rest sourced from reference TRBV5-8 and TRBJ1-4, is EAGVTQSPTHLIKTRGQQATLRCSPISGHTSVYWYQQALGLGLQFLLWYDEGEERNRGNFPPRFSGRQFPNYSSELNVNALELEDSALYLCASSIGQWTNEKLFFGSGTQLSVL.